A selection of T cell receptor beta chains follows, all from one sample in a study of blood T cell repertoires in COVID-19. Libraries were prepared by immunoSEQ multiplex PCR; TCRdb keeps only in-frame clonotypes and omits some of them. The sample contains hundreds of thousands of clones, 86% of which appear only once. The sample consisted of peripheral blood. These receptors originate from a woman aged 25 to 45 with active or convalescent COVID-19. Both conserved end residues are part of each CDR3.

TRBV6-5	TRBJ1-2	CASSYSGQGGLDGYTF
TRBV7-9	TRBJ1-4	CASSLVLGGSEKLFF
TRBV19	TRBJ1-5	CASSIVSGSNQPQHF
TRBV27	TRBJ2-1	CASSLARLAGAYNEQFF
TRBV25-1	TRBJ2-2	CASSESHPPGGTGELFF
TRBV5-1	TRBJ2-7	CASSFEGVHEQYF
TRBV6-4	TRBJ1-1	CASSDDRAKGNTEAFF
TRBV27	TRBJ1-5	CASRYDGVGNQPQHF
TRBV10-1	TRBJ1-5	CASSGSPQGRYLPQHF
TRBV3-1/TRBV3-2	TRBJ1-4	CASGTGGGQELFF
TRBV25-1	TRBJ2-7	CASSESGTSYEQYF
TRBV5-4	TRBJ1-1	CASSSMDKMNTEAFF
TRBV19	TRBJ1-3	CASSKGPQGLSGNTIYF
TRBV10-1	TRBJ2-7	CASSLREAPYEQYF
TRBV3-1/TRBV3-2	TRBJ1-2	CASSQNSGGYGYTF